Following are 28 T cell receptor beta chains from one sample sequenced in a study of shared clonotypes between healthy human individuals. The data were produced by immunoSEQ multiplex PCR, yet TCRdb's version contains in-frame clones alone and is incomplete. The data show about 2.1 million clones, with roughly 93% seen just once and around 1.7% held by the top ten. It was CD45RO-negative cells, positively selected for CCR7, that made up naive CD8 cells, with terminally differentiated effector memory CD45RA+ cells excluded. The specimen sequenced was naive CD8+ T cells from PBMCs. The receptors here all came from a man aged 18 to 30 in good health. Some clones in this sample may be carry-over from other donors' samples.

The rearrangement joins TRBV4-1 to TRBJ2-5; 8 bases map to TRBD1. CDR1 is MGHRA, CDR2 YSYEKL, per germline. The junction had 7 bases not matched to a gene; V was cut back by 0 bases and J by 4 bases. The CDR3 extends over 16 amino acids. The CDR3 nucleotides are TGCGCCAGCAGCCAAGATCCTGGACAGGGTAGAGAGACCCAGTACTTC. The encoded protein is CASSQDPGQGRETQYF.

This rearrangement joins TRBV6-5 to TRBJ1-1; D uncertain. This CDR3 contains 14 residues. Germline CDR1 is MNHEY and CDR2 is SVGAGI. V was cut by 6 bases and J by 4 bases, with 15 bases left in between. CDR3 nucleotides: TGTGCCAGCAGCCAAACGGGCCGGATCACTGAAGCTTTCTTT. The encoded protein is CASSQTGRITEAFF.

In this sample, this clone turned up once. The genes are TRBV7-9 and TRBJ2-7; no firm D call. The CDR3 has 15 residues. V was clipped by 2 bases and J by 2 bases, with 13 bases between them. Germline V gene data show CDR1 as SEHNR and CDR2 as FQNEAQ (reference sequence). Here the CDR3 reads CASSLKSTDPYEQYF. DNA of the CDR3: TGTGCCAGCAGCTTAAAGTCGACCGATCCCTACGAGCAGTACTTC.

The chain combines TRBV11-3 with TRBJ2-1; 7 nucleotides agree with TRBD1. This CDR3 has 13 residues. V dropped 5 bases and J dropped 6; count of bases not matched to a gene: 4. From germline, CDR1 is SGHNT and CDR2 YENEEA. The CDR3 sequence is CASSGRDSNEQFF. CDR3 nucleotide sequence: TGTGCCAGCAGCGGACGGGACAGCAATGAGCAGTTCTTC.

The chain employs TRBV7-9 and TRBJ2-5, with TRBD2 as a possible D gene (6 bases). The germline V and J ends were trimmed by 1 base and 9 bases, with 9 bases remaining between them. The CDR3 covers 12 residues. Germline V gene data show CDR1 as SEHNR and CDR2 as FQNEAQ (reference sequence). In DNA, the CDR3 is TGTGCCAGCAGCTTAGAACCGGGGGCCCAGTACTTC. Translating it yields CASSLEPGAQYF.

The chain combines TRBV7-9 with TRBJ2-7; TRBD1 matches at 7 bases. The J segment lost 2 bases and the V segment lost 5 bases, leaving 9 bases of the junction unmatched. Looked up from germline, CDR1 is SEHNR and CDR2 is FQNEAQ (reference sequence). This CDR3 has 15 amino acids. CDR3 in amino acids: CASSEWTGLTYEQYF. In DNA form, the CDR3 reads TGTGCCAGCAGCGAATGGACAGGCCTAACCTACGAGCAGTACTTC.

In this sample, this clone turned up once. The CDR3 loop is CASSSQNFWGSNEQFF. The CDR3 region has the DNA TGTGCCAGCAGTTCACAGAATTTCTGGGGGAGTAATGAGCAGTTCTTC. V usage is TRBV27 and J usage is TRBJ2-1; either TRBD1 or TRBD2 may supply D (5 bases each). This CDR3 is built from 16 residues. V dropped 4 bases and J dropped 7 bases, with 20 bases sitting between them. Germline V gene lookup returns CDR1 MNHEY and CDR2 SMNVEV (reference sequence).

The chain has TRBV9 and TRBJ2-3; D might be TRBD2 (5 bases). Trimming removed 0 bases from V and 6 bases from J, with 17 bases in between. CDR3 size: 16 residues. Germline-derived CDR1 and CDR2 are SGDLS and YYNGEE. The CDR3, as DNA: TGTGCCAGCAGCGTAGCCGGGTCGGGAAGGAGGGATACGCAGTATTTT. This encodes CASSVAGSGRRDTQYF. The full variable domain, completed using reference TRBV9 and TRBJ2-3, is DSGVTQTPKHLITATGQRVTLRCSPRSGDLSVYWYQQSLDQGLQFLIQYYNGEERAKGNILERFSAQQFPDLHSELNLSSLELGDSALYFCASSVAGSGRRDTQYFGPGTRLTVL.

This clone has just a few counts. The chain carries TRBV6-5 and TRBJ1-2; no definite D call. The V end lost 0 bases, the J end lost 8 bases, and 13 bases lay between the germline ends. Looked up from germline, CDR1 is MNHEY and CDR2 is SVGAGI. The CDR3 loop spans 14 amino acids. The CDR3 loop is CASSYSLVLGGYTF. DNA for the CDR3: TGTGCCAGCAGTTACTCCCTCGTACTGGGAGGCTACACCTTC.

This chain links TRBV4-2 with TRBJ1-5; D remains ambiguous. The CDR3 is 15 amino acids. The V end lost 4 bases, the J end lost 0 bases, and 10 bases lay between the germline ends. The germline V gene has CDR1 LGHNA and CDR2 YNFKEQ. CDR3 protein: CASSPLDGSNQPQHF. CDR3 sequence (DNA): TGTGCCAGCAGCCCCCTGGACGGTAGCAATCAGCCCCAGCATTTT.

The rearrangement uses TRBV6-5 and TRBJ1-5; D is possibly TRBD1 (5 bases). With 0 bases removed from V and 3 bases from J, the gap between germline ends came to 9 bases. CDR1 is MNHEY and CDR2 is SVGAGI in the germline V gene. This CDR3 spans 15 amino acids. The CDR3 nucleotides are TGTGCCAGCAGTTACTCGAACAGGATCAATCAGCCCCAGCATTTT. As protein: CASSYSNRINQPQHF.

CDR3 sequence (DNA): TGTGCCAGCAGCGTAGAGACTAGCGGTTACAATGAGCAGTTCTTC. It specifies CASSVETSGYNEQFF. This rearrangement joins TRBV9 to TRBJ2-1; 9 nucleotides agree with TRBD2. The CDR3 loop spans 15 amino acids. V was pared by 0 bases and J by 4 bases, with 2 bases of the junction left unmatched. CDR1 and CDR2 (germline): SGDLS, YYNGEE.

J is TRBJ1-2 and V is TRBV27, with D possibly being TRBD1 (5 bases). CDR1 MNHEY and CDR2 SMNVEV come from the germline V gene (reference sequence). This CDR3 comprises 16 residues. The V gene lost 8 bases and the J gene lost 4 bases, with 23 bases spanning the gap. CDR3 DNA sequence: TGTGCCAGCGGTAAAAACAGGAGACAGATTCCCTATGGCTACACCTTC. The encoded protein is CASGKNRRQIPYGYTF.

Only a few counts were recorded for this clone. V usage is TRBV18 and J usage is TRBJ1-1; maybe TRBD1 (5 bases). The CDR3 contains 13 residues. Trimming pared 6 bases from V and 4 bases from J, leaving 12 bases between. The germline CDR1 and CDR2 sequences are KGHSH and LQKENI. The CDR3 DNA reads as TGTGCCAGCTCGGACATGTCGGGCACTGAAGCTTTCTTT. This gives the protein CASSDMSGTEAFF.

DNA of the CDR3: TGTGCCACCACCGCGGGGTTAAATAGCAATCAGCCCCAGCATTTT. It translates to CATTAGLNSNQPQHF. The V and J genes are TRBV15 and TRBJ1-5; D not certain. Trimming cost V 7 bases and J 0 bases, with 13 bases left between them. The germline CDR1 and CDR2 sequences are LNHNV and YYDKDF (reference sequence). The CDR3 loop spans 15 amino acids.

This rearrangement joins TRBV7-9 to TRBJ2-7, with 9 nucleotides matching TRBD1. Germline values: CDR1 SEHNR, CDR2 FQNEAQ (reference sequence). Trimming at V came to 6 bases and at J to 3 bases, leaving 6 bases not matched to a gene. The CDR3 covers 14 residues. CDR3: CASRQGQGVYEQYF. The CDR3 nucleotides are TGTGCCAGCAGGCAGGGACAGGGTGTCTACGAGCAGTACTTC.

The chain joins TRBV5-4 to TRBJ2-1; 7 nucleotides agree with TRBD2. The germline V gene has CDR1 SGHNT and CDR2 YYREEE (reference sequence). Germline trimming cut 7 bases from V and 5 bases from J; bases unmatched to any gene: 12. There are 15 residues in the CDR3. The chain's CDR3 is CASRYGGRADNEQFF. CDR3 DNA: TGTGCCAGCCGGTATGGAGGGAGGGCCGACAATGAGCAGTTCTTC.

This chain uses TRBV5-4 with TRBJ2-2, with 7 bases identical to TRBD2. This CDR3 contains 15 residues. J lost 3 bases, V lost 4 bases, and 6 bases had no gene match. Germline CDR1 reads SGHNT; CDR2 reads YYREEE (reference sequence). CDR3 region: CASSPEGGDTGELFF. CDR3 sequence (DNA): TGTGCCAGCAGCCCCGAGGGAGGGGACACCGGGGAGCTGTTTTTT.

The chain uses TRBV6-5 and TRBJ2-5; 7 bases map to TRBD1. Germline-derived CDR1 and CDR2 are MNHEY and SVGAGI. J gave up 5 bases and V 6 bases, and 12 bases lay outside the gene matches. The CDR3 is made up of 15 amino acids. CDR3 sequence (DNA): TGTGCCAGCAGAGCTGACATGACAGGGCGGGAGACCCAGTACTTC. The encoded protein is CASRADMTGRETQYF.

The CDR3 sequence: CASSLLGGTDTQYF. The CDR3 region has the DNA TGTGCCAGCAGCTTGCTGGGAGGCACAGATACGCAGTATTTT. The rearrangement joins TRBV7-2 to TRBJ2-3; D may be TRBD2 (5 bases). V lost 3 bases to trimming and J lost 1 base, with 8 bases between them. This CDR3 is built from 14 residues. Germline V gives CDR1 SGHTA, CDR2 FQGNSA.

This sequence joins TRBV5-1 and TRBJ2-3, with a possible D match to TRBD1 (6 bases). From germline, CDR1 is SGHRS and CDR2 YFSETQ. Trimming took off 4 bases at V and 0 bases at J, with 15 bases between the two ends. CDR3 size: 16 residues. The CDR3 is CASSEDGTPSTDTQYF. In DNA, the CDR3 is TGCGCCAGCAGCGAGGACGGGACACCCAGCACAGATACGCAGTATTTT.

This clone was counted a single time. The rearrangement uses TRBV5-4 and TRBJ2-7; possibly TRBD1 for D (5 bases). The CDR3 runs to 16 residues. The germline CDR1 and CDR2 sequences are SGHNT and YYREEE (reference sequence). V gave up 0 bases and J gave up 5 bases, with 18 bases separating them. The CDR3 DNA reads TGTGCCAGCAGCTTGGTAGGGGCAGGGTCGCACCACGAGCAGTACTTC. This sequence encodes CASSLVGAGSHHEQYF.

The V gene is TRBV9, the J gene TRBJ1-2; no reliable D call. Germline assignment: CDR1 SGDLS and CDR2 YYNGEE. V was pared by 3 bases and J by 5 bases, with 17 bases between. This CDR3 is built from 15 residues. The CDR3 loop reads CASSAESRAPYGYTF. CDR3 bases: TGTGCCAGCAGCGCAGAGTCTCGGGCACCATATGGCTACACCTTC. The variable domain in full, completed from reference TRBV9 and TRBJ1-2, reads DSGVTQTPKHLITATGQRVTLRCSPRSGDLSVYWYQQSLDQGLQFLIQYYNGEERAKGNILERFSAQQFPDLHSELNLSSLELGDSALYFCASSAESRAPYGYTFGSGTRLTVV.

Only one count was recorded for this clone. This rearrangement joins TRBV13 to TRBJ1-4; a possible D gene is TRBD1 (6 bases). Germline assignment: CDR1 PRHDT and CDR2 FYEKMQ (reference sequence). V shed 5 bases and J shed 8 bases, with 21 bases lying between them. The length of the CDR3 is 16 residues. The CDR3 here is CASSLRGDPREEKLFF. CDR3 in DNA: TGTGCCAGCAGCCTAAGGGGGGACCCGAGGGAGGAAAAACTGTTTTTT.

This sequence joins TRBV11-2 and TRBJ2-3; D call uncertain. The CDR3 totals 11 residues. CDR1 and CDR2 from the germline V gene are SGHAT and FQNNGV. Trimming removed 6 bases from V and 5 bases from J, with 6 bases in between. CDR3 sequence: CASRNRDTQYF. The CDR3 region has the DNA TGTGCCAGCAGAAATCGAGATACGCAGTATTTT.

The rearrangement uses TRBV7-7 and TRBJ2-5, with 7 bases lining up with TRBD1. Trimming removed 5 bases from V and 4 bases from J; junction bases left unmatched: 4. The CDR3 totals 13 residues. Germline CDR1 SSHAT, CDR2 FNYEAQ (reference sequence). The DNA for the CDR3 is TGTGCCAGCAGCCCCAGGGGGAGAGAGACCCAGTACTTC. Translated, it gives CASSPRGRETQYF.

V and J are TRBV27 and TRBJ2-5, with D possibly being TRBD1 (5 bases). This CDR3 is built from 16 residues. Trimming left V 8 bases short and J 5 bases short, with 24 bases between. Germline CDR1 reads MNHEY; CDR2 reads SMNVEV (reference sequence). The CDR3 sequence is CASAAHGDSFGETQYF. Here the CDR3 DNA reads TGTGCCAGCGCCGCTCACGGAGACAGCTTTGGGGAGACCCAGTACTTC.

The chain carries TRBV5-4 and TRBJ2-7; no clear D gene. The length of the CDR3 is 16 residues. Trimming left V 3 bases short and J 0 bases short, with 16 bases between. CDR1 is SGHNT and CDR2 is YYREEE in the germline V gene (reference sequence). The CDR3 is CASSSERTETSYEQYF. CDR3 nucleotides: TGTGCCAGCAGCTCAGAACGGACCGAAACCTCCTACGAGCAGTACTTC.